This T cell receptor (beta chain) was captured by sequencing in a study of somatic mutations in cytotoxic T cells in rheumatoid arthritis. General study findings and limits: Increasing age coincided with elevated CD8+ clonality among rheumatoid arthritis patients, though not among healthy controls. CD8+ T cells showed clonality that did not differ significantly between patients with rheumatoid arthritis and age-matched healthy controls.

On this clone itself: Its antigen remains unidentified.

Produced via immunoSEQ multiplex PCR; TCRdb's table is partial and in-frame only. The sample contains about 20,000 clones, less than 90% of which appear only once. The CDR3 consists of 15 residues. Germline CDR1 and CDR2: ENHRY and SYGVKD. Trimming stripped 3 bases from V and 2 bases from J, with 11 bases between. Buffy coats from blood donors, median age around 50 years (range 21-70), around 60% female, served as healthy controls. Positive magnetic bead selection was used to isolate CD4+ and CD8+ cells; purity was checked by flow cytometry. This chain joins TRBV10-3 and TRBJ2-1, with D unresolved. The sequenced sample consisted of CD8+ T cells sorted from blood. This TCR derives from a man aged 35 to 55 in good health. The CDR3 DNA reads as TGTGCCATCAGTGAAAAGGATATAGCCTACAATGAGCAGTTCTTC. It translates to CAISEKDIAYNEQFF.